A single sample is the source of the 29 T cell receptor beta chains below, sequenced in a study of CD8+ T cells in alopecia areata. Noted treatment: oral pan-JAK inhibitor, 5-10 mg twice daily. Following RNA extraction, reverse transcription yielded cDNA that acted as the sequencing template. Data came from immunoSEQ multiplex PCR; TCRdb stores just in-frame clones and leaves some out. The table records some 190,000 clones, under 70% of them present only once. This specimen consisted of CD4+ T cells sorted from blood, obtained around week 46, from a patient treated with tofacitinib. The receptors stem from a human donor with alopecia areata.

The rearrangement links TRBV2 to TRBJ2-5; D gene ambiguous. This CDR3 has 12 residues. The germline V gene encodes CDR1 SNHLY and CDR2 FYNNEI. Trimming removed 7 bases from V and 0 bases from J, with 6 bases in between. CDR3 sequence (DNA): TGTGCCAGCAAGCCCTACCAAGAGACCCAGTACTTC. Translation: CASKPYQETQYF.

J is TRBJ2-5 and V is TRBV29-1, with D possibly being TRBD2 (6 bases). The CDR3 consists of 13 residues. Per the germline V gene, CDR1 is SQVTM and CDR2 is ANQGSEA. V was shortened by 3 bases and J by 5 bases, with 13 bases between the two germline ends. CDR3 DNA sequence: TGCAGCGTTGACGGGGGTTGGGTGGAGACCCAGTACTTC. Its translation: CSVDGGWVETQYF. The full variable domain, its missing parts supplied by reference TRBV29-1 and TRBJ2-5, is SAVISQKPSRDICQRGTSLTIQCQVDSQVTMMFWYRQQPGQSLTLIATANQGSEATYESGFVIDKFPISRPNLTFSTLTVSNMSPEDSSIYLCSVDGGWVETQYFGPGTRLLVL.

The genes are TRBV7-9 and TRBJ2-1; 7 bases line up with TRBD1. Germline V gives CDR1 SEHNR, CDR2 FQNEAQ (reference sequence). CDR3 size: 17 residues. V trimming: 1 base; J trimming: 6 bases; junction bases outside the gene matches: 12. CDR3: CASSLGTGQPRSNEQFF. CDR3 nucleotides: TGTGCCAGCAGCTTAGGGACAGGACAGCCCCGCAGCAATGAGCAGTTCTTC.

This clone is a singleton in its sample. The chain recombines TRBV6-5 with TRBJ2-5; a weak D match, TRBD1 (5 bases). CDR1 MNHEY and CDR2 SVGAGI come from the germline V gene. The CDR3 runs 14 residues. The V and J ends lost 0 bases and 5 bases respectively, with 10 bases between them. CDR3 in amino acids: CASSYSKTVETQYF. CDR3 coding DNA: TGTGCCAGCAGTTACTCGAAGACAGTGGAGACCCAGTACTTC.

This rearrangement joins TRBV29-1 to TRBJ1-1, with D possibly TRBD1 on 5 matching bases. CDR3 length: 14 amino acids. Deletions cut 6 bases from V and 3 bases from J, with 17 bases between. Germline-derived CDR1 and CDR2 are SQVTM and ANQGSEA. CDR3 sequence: CSVHLLTDHTEAFF. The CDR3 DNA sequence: TGCAGCGTACACCTTTTGACAGACCACACTGAAGCTTTCTTT.

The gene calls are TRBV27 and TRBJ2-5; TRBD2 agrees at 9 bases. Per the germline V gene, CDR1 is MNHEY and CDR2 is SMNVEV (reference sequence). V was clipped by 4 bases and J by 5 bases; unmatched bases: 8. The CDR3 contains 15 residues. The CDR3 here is CASSYIAGAEETQYF. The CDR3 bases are TGTGCCAGCAGTTACATAGCGGGGGCTGAGGAGACCCAGTACTTC.

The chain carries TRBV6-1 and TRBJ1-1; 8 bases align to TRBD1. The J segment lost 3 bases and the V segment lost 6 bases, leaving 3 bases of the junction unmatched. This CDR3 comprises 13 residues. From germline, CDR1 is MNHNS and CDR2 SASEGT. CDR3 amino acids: CASRDRAHTEAFF. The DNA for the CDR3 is TGTGCCAGCAGGGACAGGGCACACACTGAAGCTTTCTTT.

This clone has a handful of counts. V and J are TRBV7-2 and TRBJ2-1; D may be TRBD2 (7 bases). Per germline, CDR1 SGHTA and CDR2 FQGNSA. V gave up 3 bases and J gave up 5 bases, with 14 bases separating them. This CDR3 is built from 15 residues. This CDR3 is CASSFGGLGNNEQFF. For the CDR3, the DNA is TGTGCCAGCAGCTTCGGGGGGCTCGGCAACAATGAGCAGTTCTTC.

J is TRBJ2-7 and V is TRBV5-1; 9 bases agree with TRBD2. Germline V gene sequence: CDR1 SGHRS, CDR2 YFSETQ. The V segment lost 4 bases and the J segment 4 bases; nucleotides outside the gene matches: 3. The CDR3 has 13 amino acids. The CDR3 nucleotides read TGCGCCAGCAGCATGCGGGAGGGGTACGAGCAGTACTTC. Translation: CASSMREGYEQYF. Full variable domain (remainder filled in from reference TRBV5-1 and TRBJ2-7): KAGVTQTPRYLIKTRGQQVTLSCSPISGHRSVSWYQQTPGQGLQFLFEYFSETQRNKGNFPGRFSGRQFSNSRSEMNVSTLELGDSALYLCASSMREGYEQYFGPGTRLTVT.

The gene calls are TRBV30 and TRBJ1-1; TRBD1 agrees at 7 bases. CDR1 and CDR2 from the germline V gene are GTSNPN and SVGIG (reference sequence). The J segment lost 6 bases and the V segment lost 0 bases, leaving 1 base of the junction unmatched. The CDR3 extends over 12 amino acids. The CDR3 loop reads CAWSVTGAEAFF. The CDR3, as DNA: TGTGCCTGGAGTGTAACAGGGGCTGAAGCTTTCTTT.

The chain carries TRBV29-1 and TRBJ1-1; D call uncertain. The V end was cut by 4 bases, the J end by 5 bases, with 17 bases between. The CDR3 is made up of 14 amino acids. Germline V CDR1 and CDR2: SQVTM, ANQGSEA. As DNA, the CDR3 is TGCAGCGTTGTAGTGTCGGGCTTGGCGACTGAAGCTTTCTTT. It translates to CSVVVSGLATEAFF.

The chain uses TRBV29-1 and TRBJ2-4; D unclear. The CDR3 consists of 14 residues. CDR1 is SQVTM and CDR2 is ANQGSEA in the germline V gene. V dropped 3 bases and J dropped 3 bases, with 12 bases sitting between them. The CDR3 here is CSVDSLSGKNIQYF. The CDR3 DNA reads TGCAGCGTTGACTCTCTATCGGGCAAAAACATTCAGTACTTC.

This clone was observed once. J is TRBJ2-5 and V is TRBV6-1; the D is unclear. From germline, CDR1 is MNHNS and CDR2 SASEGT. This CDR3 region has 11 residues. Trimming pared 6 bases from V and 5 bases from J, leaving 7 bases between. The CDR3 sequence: CASSRQETQYF. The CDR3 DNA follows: TGTGCCAGCAGCCGTCAGGAGACCCAGTACTTC.

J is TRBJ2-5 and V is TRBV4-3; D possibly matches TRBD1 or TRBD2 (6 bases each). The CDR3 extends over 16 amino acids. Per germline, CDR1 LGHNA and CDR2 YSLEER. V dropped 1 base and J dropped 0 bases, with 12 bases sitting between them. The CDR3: CASSQVEGGHQETQYF. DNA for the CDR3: TGCGCCAGCAGCCAAGTAGAGGGGGGACACCAAGAGACCCAGTACTTC.

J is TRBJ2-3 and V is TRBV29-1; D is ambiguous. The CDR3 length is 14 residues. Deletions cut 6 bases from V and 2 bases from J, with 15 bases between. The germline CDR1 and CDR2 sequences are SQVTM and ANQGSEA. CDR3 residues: CSVGSRPSTDTQYF. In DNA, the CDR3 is TGCAGCGTAGGCTCTCGGCCCTCCACAGATACGCAGTATTTT.

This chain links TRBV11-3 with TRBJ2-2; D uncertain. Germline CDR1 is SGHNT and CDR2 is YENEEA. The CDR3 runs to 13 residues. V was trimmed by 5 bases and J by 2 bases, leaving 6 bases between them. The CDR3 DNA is TGTGCCAGCAGCCAGCATAACACCGGGGAGCTGTTTTTT. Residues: CASSQHNTGELFF.

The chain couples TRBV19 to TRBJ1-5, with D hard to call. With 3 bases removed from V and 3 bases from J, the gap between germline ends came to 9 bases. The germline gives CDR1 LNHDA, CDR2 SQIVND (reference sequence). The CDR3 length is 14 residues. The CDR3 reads CASSITDYNQPQHF. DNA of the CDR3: TGTGCCAGTAGTATCACAGACTACAATCAGCCCCAGCATTTT.

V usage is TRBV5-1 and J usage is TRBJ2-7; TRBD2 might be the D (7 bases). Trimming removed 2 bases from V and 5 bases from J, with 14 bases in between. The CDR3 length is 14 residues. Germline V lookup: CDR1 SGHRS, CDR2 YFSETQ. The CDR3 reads CASSLGGAINEQYF. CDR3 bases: TGCGCCAGCAGCTTAGGGGGGGCCATCAACGAGCAGTACTTC.

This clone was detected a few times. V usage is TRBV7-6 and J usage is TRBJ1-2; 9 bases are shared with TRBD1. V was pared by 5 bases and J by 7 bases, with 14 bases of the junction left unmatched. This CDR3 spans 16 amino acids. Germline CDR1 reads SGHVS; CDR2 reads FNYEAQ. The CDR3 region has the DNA TGTGCCAGCAGCCCACAACAGGGGGCAACAGCCTCTGGCTACACCTTC. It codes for CASSPQQGATASGYTF.

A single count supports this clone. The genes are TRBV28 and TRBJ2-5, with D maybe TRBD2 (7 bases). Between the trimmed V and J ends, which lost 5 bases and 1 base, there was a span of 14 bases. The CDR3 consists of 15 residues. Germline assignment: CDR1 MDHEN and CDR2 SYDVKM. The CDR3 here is CASSPRGGLQETQYF. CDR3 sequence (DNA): TGTGCCAGCAGTCCTAGGGGGGGCCTCCAAGAGACCCAGTACTTC. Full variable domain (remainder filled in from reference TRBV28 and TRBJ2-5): DVKVTQSSRYLVKRTGEKVFLECVQDMDHENMFWYRQDPGLGLRLIYFSYDVKMKEKGDIPEGYSVSREKKERFSLILESASTNQTSMYLCASSPRGGLQETQYFGPGTRLLVL.

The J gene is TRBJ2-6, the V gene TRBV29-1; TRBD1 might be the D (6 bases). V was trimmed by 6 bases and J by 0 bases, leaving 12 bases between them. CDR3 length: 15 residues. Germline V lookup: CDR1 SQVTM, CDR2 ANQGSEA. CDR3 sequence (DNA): TGCAGCGTAGCAGGACAGTTCTCTGGGGCCAACGTCCTGACTTTC. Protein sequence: CSVAGQFSGANVLTF.

The CDR3 here is CASSRDGYEQYF. CDR3 bases: TGTGCCAGCAGCCGAGACGGCTACGAGCAGTACTTC. The rearrangement joins TRBV11-1 to TRBJ2-7, with D uncertain. Germline V lookup: CDR1 SGHAT, CDR2 FQDESV (reference sequence). CDR3 size: 12 residues. Trimming shortened V by 5 bases and J by 3 bases, and 8 bases separated the two germline ends.

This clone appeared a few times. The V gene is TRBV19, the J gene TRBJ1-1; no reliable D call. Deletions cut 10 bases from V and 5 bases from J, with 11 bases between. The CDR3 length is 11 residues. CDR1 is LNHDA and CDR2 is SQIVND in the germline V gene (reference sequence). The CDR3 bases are TGTGCCACCGCGGAGAGAACTGAAGCTTTCTTT. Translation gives CATAERTEAFF.

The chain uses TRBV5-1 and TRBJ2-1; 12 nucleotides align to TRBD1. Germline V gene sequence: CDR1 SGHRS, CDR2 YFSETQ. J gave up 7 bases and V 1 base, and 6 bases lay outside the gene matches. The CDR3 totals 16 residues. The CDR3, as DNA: TGCGCCAGCAGCTTGATGGGACAGGGGGCGAGGAATGAGCAGTTCTTC. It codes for CASSLMGQGARNEQFF.

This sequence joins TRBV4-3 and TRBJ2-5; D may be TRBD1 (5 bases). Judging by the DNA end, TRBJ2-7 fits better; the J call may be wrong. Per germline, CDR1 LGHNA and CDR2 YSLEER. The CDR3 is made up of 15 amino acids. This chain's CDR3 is CASSQEAQVTYEQYF. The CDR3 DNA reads TGCGCCAGCAGCCAAGAAGCACAGGTGACCTACGAGCAGTACTTC.

The CDR3 nucleotides read TGCGCCAGCAGCTCGGGACAGATGAACACTGAAGCTTTCTTT. Protein product: CASSSGQMNTEAFF. The chain employs TRBV5-1 and TRBJ1-1; 7 bases are shared with TRBD1. In germline, CDR1 is SGHRS, CDR2 YFSETQ. There are 14 residues in the CDR3. The V and J ends lost 3 bases and 0 bases, in that order; junction bases with no gene match: 2.

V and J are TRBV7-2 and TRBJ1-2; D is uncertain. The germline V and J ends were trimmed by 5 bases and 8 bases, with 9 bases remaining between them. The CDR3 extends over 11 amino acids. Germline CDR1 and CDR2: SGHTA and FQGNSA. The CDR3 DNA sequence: TGTGCCAGCAGCGCAGCGTGGGGCTACACCTTC. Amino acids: CASSAAWGYTF.

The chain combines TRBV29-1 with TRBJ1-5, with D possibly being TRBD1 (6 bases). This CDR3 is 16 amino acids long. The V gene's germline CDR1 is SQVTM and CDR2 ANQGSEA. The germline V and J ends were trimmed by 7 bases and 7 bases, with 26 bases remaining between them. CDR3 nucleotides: TGCAGCGCCTCGGGGGAGGGGGTGCTCGCGGGGCAGCCCCAGCATTTT. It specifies CSASGEGVLAGQPQHF. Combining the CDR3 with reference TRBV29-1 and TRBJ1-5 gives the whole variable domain SAVISQKPSRDICQRGTSLTIQCQVDSQVTMMFWYRQQPGQSLTLIATANQGSEATYESGFVIDKFPISRPNLTFSTLTVSNMSPEDSSIYLCSASGEGVLAGQPQHFGDGTRLSIL.

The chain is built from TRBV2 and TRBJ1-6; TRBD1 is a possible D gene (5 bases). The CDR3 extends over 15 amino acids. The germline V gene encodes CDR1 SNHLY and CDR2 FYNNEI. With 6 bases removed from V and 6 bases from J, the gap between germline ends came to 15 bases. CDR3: CASSQRAGTNSPLHF. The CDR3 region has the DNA TGTGCCAGCAGCCAAAGGGCAGGGACTAATTCACCCCTCCACTTT.